This TCR beta chain was found in a study of graft-versus-host responses after intestinal transplantation. Across the whole study: Among the recipients, transplants were multivisceral, liver-intestinal, or isolated intestinal.

Turning to this clone: Its matching antigen is unknown.

Data came from immunoSEQ multiplex PCR; TCRdb stores just in-frame clones and leaves some out. This sample has about 120,000 clones; roughly 95% occur once, and the top ten carry 3% to 3.5%. CDR1 is SGHKS, CDR2 YYEKEE, per germline (reference sequence). With V trimmed by 5 bases and J by 3 bases, 1 base remained unmatched. The CDR3 sequence is 14 residues long. J is TRBJ2-2 and V is TRBV5-5, with 10 bases identical to TRBD1. The material sequenced was unstimulated CD8+ T cells sorted from spleen or lymph node cells, taken before intestinal transplant. The clonotype was recovered from a human donor who received an intestinal transplant. CDR3 amino acids: CASSGTGDTGELFF. In nucleotides, the CDR3 is TGTGCCAGCAGTGGGACAGGGGACACCGGGGAGCTGTTTTTT.